A single sample is the source of the 26 T cell receptor beta chains below, sequenced in a study of OX40 agonist ivuxolimab in advanced cancers. The assay was immunoSEQ multiplex PCR, and TCRdb's table has in-frame clones only and misses some. The sample contains 70,000 to 85,000 clones, around 87% of which appear only once. The sample here was CD4+ or CD8+ T cells sorted from blood, taken in a trial of the OX40 agonist ivuxolimab. The receptor set was obtained from an adult with an advanced solid tumor such as melanoma, head and neck, liver or kidney cancer.

V gene TRBV19 combines with J gene TRBJ1-1, with D unresolved. CDR3 length: 12 amino acids. V was shortened by 7 bases and J by 4 bases, with 10 bases between the two germline ends. Germline V lookup: CDR1 LNHDA, CDR2 SQIVND (reference sequence). CDR3 nucleotide sequence: TGTGCCAGTAATCGGGGAATCACTGAAGCTTTCTTT. Translated, it gives CASNRGITEAFF. Looking up the rest from reference TRBV19 and TRBJ1-1 gives the full variable domain: DGGITQSPKYLFRKEGQNVTLSCEQNLNHDAMYWYRQDPGQGLRLIYYSQIVNDFQKGDIAEGYSVSREKKESFPLTVTSAQKNPTAFYLCASNRGITEAFFGQGTRLTVV.

This chain connects TRBV19 to TRBJ2-3; 8 bases line up with TRBD2. This CDR3 region has 13 residues. CDR1 and CDR2 from the germline V gene are LNHDA and SQIVND (reference sequence). V lost 10 bases to trimming and J lost 0 bases; unmatched junction nucleotides: 3. The chain's CDR3 is CATTSGSTDTQYF. The CDR3 DNA follows: TGTGCCACCACTAGCGGTAGCACAGATACGCAGTATTTT.

The rearrangement uses TRBV14 and TRBJ2-2; D possibly corresponds to TRBD1 (6 bases). Germline values: CDR1 SGHDN, CDR2 FVKESK. The V end lost 1 base, the J end lost 6 bases, and 12 bases lay between the germline ends. There are 15 residues in the CDR3. The CDR3 region is CASSQAGARSGELFF. CDR3 bases: TGTGCCAGCAGCCAAGCAGGGGCGCGTTCCGGGGAGCTGTTTTTT.

The J gene is TRBJ1-2, the V gene TRBV5-1; TRBD1 matches 11 bases. Germline-derived CDR1 and CDR2 are SGHRS and YFSETQ. The V gene end was trimmed by 0 bases and the J gene end by 3 bases; junction bases not matched to a gene: 4. The CDR3 is 16 amino acids. CDR3: CASSLDGTGGYYGYTF. The CDR3 region has the DNA TGCGCCAGCAGCTTGGATGGGACAGGGGGGTACTATGGCTACACCTTC.

The rearrangement joins TRBV23-1 to TRBJ2-7; D is perhaps TRBD1 (6 bases). TRBV23-1 belongs to the ORF category, with a function that is uncertain. The CDR3 loop spans 12 amino acids. V was shortened by 7 bases and J by 3 bases, with 10 bases between the two germline ends. As DNA, the CDR3 is TGCGCCAGCACCACAGGGTTCTACGAGCAGTACTTC. It translates to CASTTGFYEQYF.

This chain joins TRBV6-6 and TRBJ2-2, with D uncertain. The CDR3 sequence is 14 residues long. V lost 0 bases, J lost 4 bases, and 6 bases lay in between. The germline CDR1 and CDR2 sequences are MNHNY and SVGAGI (reference sequence). The CDR3: CASSYSGFTGELFF. The CDR3 DNA follows: TGTGCCAGCAGTTACTCTGGATTCACCGGGGAGCTGTTTTTT.

The chain uses TRBV14 and TRBJ2-7, with 9 bases lining up with TRBD1. The CDR3 runs 17 residues. The V and J ends lost 0 bases and 3 bases, in that order; junction bases with no gene match: 9. Germline CDR1 is SGHDN and CDR2 is FVKESK. For the CDR3, the DNA is TGTGCCAGCAGCCAAGAATCCCCGGACAGGGGAGTCTACGAGCAGTACTTC. This translates into CASSQESPDRGVYEQYF.

DNA for the CDR3: TGCGCCAGCAGCTTGTTTTCTGAAGAGAATGAGCAGTTCTTC. Its protein product is CASSLFSEENEQFF. This chain uses TRBV5-1 with TRBJ2-1; no clear D. The germline V and J ends were trimmed by 1 base and 7 bases, with 12 bases remaining between them. The CDR3 sequence is 14 residues long. CDR1 is SGHRS and CDR2 is YFSETQ in the germline V gene.

The V and J genes are TRBV7-2 and TRBJ2-5, with a possible D match to TRBD2 (5 bases). Trimming removed 5 bases at V and 4 bases at J, with 11 bases between. CDR1 and CDR2 from the germline V gene are SGHTA and FQGNSA. This CDR3 is built from 13 residues. DNA for the CDR3: TGTGCCAGCAGCCCCTGGACTGGAGAGACCCAGTACTTC. Its protein product is CASSPWTGETQYF.

This clone has a handful of counts. The chain employs TRBV29-1 and TRBJ2-3, with unresolved D. Trimming took off 4 bases at V and 0 bases at J, with 20 bases between the two ends. The V gene's germline CDR1 is SQVTM and CDR2 ANQGSEA. This CDR3 comprises 17 residues. The CDR3 DNA reads as TGCAGCGTTGTTGGGTACAGAACGAGAACTAGCACAGATACGCAGTATTTT. It specifies CSVVGYRTRTSTDTQYF.

The chain couples TRBV10-3 to TRBJ2-5; no definite D call. The J call may not be correct, given that the DNA end is closer to TRBJ2-7. The germline V gene encodes CDR1 ENHRY and CDR2 SYGVKD. This CDR3 is 13 amino acids long. The CDR3 reads CAISAGSPYEQYF. CDR3 DNA sequence: TGTGCCATCAGTGCAGGAAGCCCCTACGAGCAGTACTTC.

This clone was found once. The V gene is TRBV4-3, the J gene TRBJ2-2; D is possibly TRBD1 or TRBD2 (5 bases each). From germline, CDR1 is LGHNA and CDR2 YSLEER. The CDR3 is 16 residues long. V gave up 4 bases and J gave up 7 bases, with 19 bases separating them. The CDR3 sequence: CASSPTGGARFGELFF. The CDR3 DNA sequence: TGCGCCAGCAGCCCCACTGGGGGAGCAAGGTTCGGGGAGCTGTTTTTT.

This chain links TRBV18 with TRBJ2-2; D ambiguous. CDR3 length: 16 residues. CDR1 is KGHSH and CDR2 is LQKENI in the germline V gene. Trimming took 6 bases from V and 1 from J, leaving 15 bases between them. The CDR3 is CASSILRTGNTGELFF. As DNA, the CDR3 is TGTGCCAGCTCGATCCTACGGACCGGGAACACCGGGGAGCTGTTTTTT. The variable domain in full, completed from reference TRBV18 and TRBJ2-2, reads NAGVMQNPRHLVRRRGQEARLRCSPMKGHSHVYWYRQLPEEGLKFMVYLQKENIIDESGMPKERFSAEFPKEGPSILRIQQVVRGDSAAYFCASSILRTGNTGELFFGEGSRLTVL.

The rearrangement links TRBV11-2 to TRBJ2-5, with 15 bases lining up with TRBD2. The CDR3 consists of 16 residues. Trimming took 5 bases from V and 7 from J; bases not matched to a gene: 8. Germline CDR1 is SGHAT and CDR2 is FQNNGV. The CDR3 spells CASSPGLAGGRGTQYF. For the CDR3, the DNA is TGTGCCAGCAGCCCCGGACTAGCGGGGGGGCGAGGGACCCAGTACTTC.

The rearrangement joins TRBV2 to TRBJ2-7, with D perhaps TRBD1 (6 bases). V was cut by 0 bases and J by 6 bases, with 15 bases left in between. The CDR3 has 15 residues. The germline gives CDR1 SNHLY, CDR2 FYNNEI. CDR3 sequence: CASSEAPSTGFEQYF. The CDR3 region has the DNA TGTGCCAGCAGTGAAGCCCCCAGTACAGGGTTCGAGCAGTACTTC.

The V call is TRBV9, the J call TRBJ2-3; 7 bases agree with TRBD1. Germline V lookup: CDR1 SGDLS, CDR2 YYNGEE. The CDR3 contains 14 residues. J gave up 4 bases and V 0 bases, and 2 bases lay outside the gene matches. The CDR3 DNA reads as TGTGCCAGCAGCGTAGCTCAGGGGGCAGATACGCAGTATTTT. It codes for CASSVAQGADTQYF.

The chain is built from TRBV5-6 and TRBJ1-2, with D possibly TRBD1 on 6 matching bases. Germline CDR1 reads SGHDT; CDR2 reads YYEEEE. There are 14 residues in the CDR3. V was clipped by 3 bases and J by 2 bases, with 11 bases between them. DNA of the CDR3: TGTGCCAGCAGCTCCACACAGGGAAACTATGGCTACACCTTC. Amino acid sequence: CASSSTQGNYGYTF.

About this clone: Mismatch with germline at one junction end may stem from a read error. The chain employs TRBV25-1 and TRBJ1-4; 8 nucleotides match TRBD1. This CDR3 has 11 amino acids. Germline V gene sequence: CDR1 MGHDK, CDR2 SYGVNS. The CDR3 coding sequence is TGTGCCAGCAGTAACAGGGGGACGCTACATTTT. Its protein product is CASSNRGTLHF.

Only one count was recorded for this clone. The chain combines TRBV11-2 with TRBJ2-5; 8 bases map to TRBD1. Germline V gene data show CDR1 as SGHAT and CDR2 as FQNNGV. This CDR3 region has 13 residues. Trimming took 5 bases from V and 5 from J; bases not matched to a gene: 4. The CDR3 protein is CASSKTGDETQYF. In nucleotides, the CDR3 is TGTGCCAGCAGCAAGACAGGGGACGAGACCCAGTACTTC.

V is TRBV27 and J is TRBJ1-1; D is unresolved. V was shortened by 5 bases and J by 10 bases, with 14 bases between the two germline ends. The CDR3 totals 12 residues. CDR1 is MNHEY and CDR2 is SMNVEV in the germline V gene (reference sequence). Written as DNA, the CDR3 is TGTGCCAGCAGTAGAGTCGGAAGCGTAGCTTTCTTT. Translating it yields CASSRVGSVAFF.

CDR3 DNA: TGCGCCAGCAGCCAAGAGGGGACAGGGTTTGCTTTCTTT. It yields the protein CASSQEGTGFAFF. The chain has TRBV4-3 and TRBJ1-1, with 9 bases aligning to TRBD1. Per germline, CDR1 LGHNA and CDR2 YSLEER. The CDR3 covers 13 residues. The V gene end was trimmed by 0 bases and the J gene end by 11 bases; junction bases not matched to a gene: 4.

This clone was seen only a few times. The V gene is TRBV7-3, the J gene TRBJ2-7; D assignment may be TRBD1 or TRBD2 (5 bases each). The CDR3 is made up of 11 amino acids. Between the trimmed V and J ends, which lost 5 bases and 8 bases, there was a span of 10 bases. The germline gives CDR1 SGHTA, CDR2 FQGTGA. The CDR3 DNA follows: TGTGCCAGCAGCCAAGGGGAGAAGCAGTACTTC. Amino acids: CASSQGEKQYF.

The chain uses TRBV6-5 and TRBJ1-2; D is unresolved. Germline V CDR1 and CDR2: MNHEY, SVGAGI. This CDR3 has 14 amino acids. The V end lost 1 base, the J end lost 6 bases, and 12 bases lay between the germline ends. Written as DNA, the CDR3 is TGTGCCAGCAGTTACTTTAAGGGTAGGGATGGCTACACCTTC. Encoded protein: CASSYFKGRDGYTF.

The J gene is TRBJ2-3, the V gene TRBV9; 9 nucleotides match TRBD2. The CDR3 is 16 amino acids. Trimming cost V 4 bases and J 6 bases; bases outside gene matches: 12. In germline, CDR1 is SGDLS, CDR2 YYNGEE. This CDR3 reads CASSPKPGLAPDTQYF. CDR3 bases: TGTGCCAGCAGCCCTAAACCGGGACTAGCTCCGGATACGCAGTATTTT.

This clone was counted only a few times. The chain has TRBV14 and TRBJ2-7, with 7 bases that match TRBD2. The CDR3 contains 13 residues. V was pared by 0 bases and J by 5 bases, with 1 base of the junction left unmatched. Germline assignment: CDR1 SGHDN and CDR2 FVKESK. As DNA, the CDR3 is TGTGCCAGCAGCCAAGATGCGGGGGACGAGCAGTACTTC. Protein sequence: CASSQDAGDEQYF.

V and J are TRBV10-3 and TRBJ2-1; D unclear. CDR3 length equals 14 residues. V was trimmed by 11 bases and J by 9 bases, leaving 23 bases between them. Germline assignment: CDR1 ENHRY and CDR2 SYGVKD. As DNA, the CDR3 is TGTGCCTCGGCACGGGCCTCACCTGGCGGTGAGCAGTTCTTC. Encoded protein: CASARASPGGEQFF.